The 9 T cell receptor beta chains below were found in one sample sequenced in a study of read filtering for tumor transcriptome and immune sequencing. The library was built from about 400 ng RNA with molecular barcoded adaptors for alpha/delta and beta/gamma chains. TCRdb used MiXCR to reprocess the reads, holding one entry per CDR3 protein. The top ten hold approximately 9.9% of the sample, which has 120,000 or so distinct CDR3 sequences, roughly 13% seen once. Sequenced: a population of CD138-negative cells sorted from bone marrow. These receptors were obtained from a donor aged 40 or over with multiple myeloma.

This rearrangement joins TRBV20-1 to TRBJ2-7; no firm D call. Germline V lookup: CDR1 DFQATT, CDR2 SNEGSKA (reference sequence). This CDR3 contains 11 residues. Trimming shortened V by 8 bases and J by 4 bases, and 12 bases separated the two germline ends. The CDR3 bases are TGCAGTCCACCGTCTATTTACGAGCAGTACTTC. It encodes CSPPSIYEQYF.

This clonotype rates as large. This chain's CDR3 is CSALDAGLPMGYEQYF. As DNA, the CDR3 is TGCAGTGCGTTAGACGCAGGGCTGCCCATGGGGTACGAGCAGTACTTC. The genes are TRBV20-1 and TRBJ2-5, with D tentatively TRBD1 (5 bases). The DNA matches TRBJ2-7 better at its end, which makes the J call doubtful. The V gene's germline CDR1 is DFQATT and CDR2 SNEGSKA (reference sequence). The CDR3 is made up of 16 amino acids.

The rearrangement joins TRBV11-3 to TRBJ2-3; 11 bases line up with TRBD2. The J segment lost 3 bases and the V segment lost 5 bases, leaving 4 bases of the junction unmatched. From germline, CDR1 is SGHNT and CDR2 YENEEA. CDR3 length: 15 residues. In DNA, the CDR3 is TGTGCCAGCAGCGTCACTAGCGGGGGAACAGATACGCAGTATTTT. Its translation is CASSVTSGGTDTQYF.

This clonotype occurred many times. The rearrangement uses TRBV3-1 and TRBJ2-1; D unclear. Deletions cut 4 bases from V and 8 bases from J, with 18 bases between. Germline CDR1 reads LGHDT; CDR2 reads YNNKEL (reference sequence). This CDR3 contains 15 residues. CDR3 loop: CASSLRQVSSDEQFF. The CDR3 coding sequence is TGTGCCAGCAGCCTGCGGCAGGTCAGTTCCGATGAGCAGTTCTTC.

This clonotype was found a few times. As DNA, the CDR3 is TGTGCCACCAGCAGAAATAGCGGGAGTGAGGAGACCCAGTACTTC. Its protein product is CATSRNSGSEETQYF. V and J are TRBV15 and TRBJ2-5, with 9 bases aligning to TRBD2. Unmatched junction bases numbered 6, after V lost 2 bases and J lost 5 bases. The CDR3 runs 15 residues. Per germline, CDR1 LNHNV and CDR2 YYDKDF (reference sequence).

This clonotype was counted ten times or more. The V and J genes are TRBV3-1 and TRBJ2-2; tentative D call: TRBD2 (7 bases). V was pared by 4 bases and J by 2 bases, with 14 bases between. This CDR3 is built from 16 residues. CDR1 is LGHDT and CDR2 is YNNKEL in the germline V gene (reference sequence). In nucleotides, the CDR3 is TGTGCCAGCAGCCCCCGGCGGGGGCGTAACACCGGGGAGCTGTTTTTT. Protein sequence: CASSPRRGRNTGELFF.

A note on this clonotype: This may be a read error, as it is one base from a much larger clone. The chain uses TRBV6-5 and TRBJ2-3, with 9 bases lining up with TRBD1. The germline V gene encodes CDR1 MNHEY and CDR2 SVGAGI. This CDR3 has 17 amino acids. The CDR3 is CASSYPDTGGPTGTQYF. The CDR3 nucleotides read TGTGCCAGCAGTTACCCAGATACAGGGGGCCCGACAGGTACGCAGTATTTT.

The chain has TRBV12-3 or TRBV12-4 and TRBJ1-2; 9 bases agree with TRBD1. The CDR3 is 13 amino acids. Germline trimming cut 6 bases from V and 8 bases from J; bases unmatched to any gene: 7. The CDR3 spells CASRTGGTGGYTF. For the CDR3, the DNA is TGTGCCAGCAGGACAGGGGGAACGGGGGGCTACACCTTC.

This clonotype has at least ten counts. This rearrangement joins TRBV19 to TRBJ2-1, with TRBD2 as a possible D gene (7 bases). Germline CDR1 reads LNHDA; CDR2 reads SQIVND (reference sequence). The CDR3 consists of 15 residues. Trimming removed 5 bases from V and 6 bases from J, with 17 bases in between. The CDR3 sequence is CASSFIGGGFNEQFF. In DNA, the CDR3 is TGTGCCAGTAGTTTTATAGGGGGGGGGTTCAATGAGCAGTTCTTC.